The clone carrying this T cell receptor beta chain was recorded many times. The antigen is undetermined. This record comes from a study of T cells in Graves' hyperthyroidism and ophthalmopathy. The study, taken as a whole, reports: Most thyroid clonotypes with frequency above 0.001 were detected in blood.

There were TCR beta CDR3 regions amplified from RNA transcripts. First-round RT-PCR targeting the TCR CDR3 was performed with the HTBI primer set. TCRdb re-analysed the multiplex PCR reads in MiXCR, keeping a single row per CDR3 protein. Of about 380,000 distinct CDR3 sequences detected, approximately 17% appear once; the ten largest clones hold less than 45%. Germline CDR1 and CDR2: SNHLY and FYNNEI. This CDR3 spans 13 amino acids. J was trimmed by 9 bases and V by 2 bases; bases with no gene match: 3. The specimen sequenced was blood. The sequence was obtained from a man aged 18 to 30 with Graves' ophthalmopathy. The chain recombines TRBV2 with TRBJ2-1; 8 positions agree with TRBD1. In DNA form, the CDR3 reads TGTGCCAGCAGTGAACAGGGGGCGAGTGAGCAGTTCTTC. It is translated as CASSEQGASEQFF.